This T cell receptor beta chain is drawn from a study of cytomegalovirus exposure and HLA in healthy donors. The CDR3 length is 18 residues. CDR1 is SGHDN, CDR2 FVKESK, per germline. Trimming took 4 bases from V and 2 from J; bases not matched to a gene: 9. With 60 Vbeta and 13 Jbeta primers, the PCR was carried out. The assay was immunoSEQ multiplex PCR, and TCRdb's table has in-frame clones only and misses some. The table records 150,000 or so clones, about 88% of them present only once. The sequence was obtained from a man aged 18 to 30 in good health and CMV-seropositive. The chain recombines TRBV14 with TRBJ2-1; 12 nucleotides match TRBD2. Sequencing was performed on PBMCs. CDR3 sequence (DNA): TGTGCCAGCAGCCGGACAGGGCTAGCGGGGGGGCCCTACAATGAGCAGTTCTTC. Its translation: CASSRTGLAGGPYNEQFF.